The 31 T cell receptor beta chains in this list originate from one sample, sequenced in a study of T cells in women clearing cervical HPV infection. Clones were sequenced by immunoSEQ multiplex PCR, and TCRdb holds only the in-frame ones, with some missing. The sample holds under 40,000 clones. The material sequenced was blood buffy coat. All receptors derive from a woman between 18 and 75 years old with a cervical HPV16 infection that either progressed to CIN3+ or cleared (not recorded which).

About this clone: The sequenced fragment ends 3 residues before the CDR3 boundary, so the rest is inferred from the germline J gene. V and J are TRBV7-9 and TRBJ2-4, with 10 nucleotides matching TRBD1. The CDR3 runs 15 residues. From germline, CDR1 is SEHNR and CDR2 FQNEAQ (reference sequence). CDR3 DNA (partial): TGTGCCAGCAGCAGATTGGGACAGGGGATGGAGGGT. Residues: CASSRLGQGMEG. The full CDR3 protein reads CASSRLGQGMEGQYF. The full variable domain, in which reference TRBV7-9 and TRBJ2-4 provide the parts outside the CDR3, is DTGVSQNPRHKITKRGQNVTFRCDPISEHNRLYWYRQTLGQGPEFLTYFQNEAQLEKSRLLSDRFSAERPKGSFSTLEIQRTEQGDSAMYLCASSRLGQGMEGQYFGAGTRLSVL.

With regard to this clone: The CDR3 is cut off 3 residues early in the read; its end comes from the germline J gene. The rearrangement links TRBV5-1 to TRBJ2-3; D is undetermined. Trimming removed 0 bases from V and 6 bases from J, with 5 bases in between. The CDR3 loop spans 12 amino acids. Germline lookup yields CDR1 SGHRS and CDR2 YFSETQ. The CDR3 sequence is CASSLEADTQYF. The sequenced part of the CDR3 DNA is TGCGCCAGCAGCTTGGAAGCGGATACG.

On this clone itself: The read ends 3 residues shy of where the CDR3 ends; the end is completed using the germline J gene. This chain links TRBV5-4 with TRBJ1-4; D uncertain. The CDR3 is made up of 13 amino acids. Germline V gives CDR1 SGHNT, CDR2 YYREEE (reference sequence). The DNA read from the CDR3 is TGTGCCAGCAGACCCACAGTAAATTCACCA. This codes for CASRPTVNSP. The complete CDR3 reads CASRPTVNSPLFF.

About this clone itself: The DNA ends 3 residues before the CDR3 does, and the rest of the CDR3 is filled in from the germline J gene. The chain combines TRBV6-1 with TRBJ2-1; 15 nucleotides line up with TRBD2. Trimming removed 4 bases from V and 9 bases from J; junction bases left unmatched: 4. CDR3 length: 15 residues. Germline loops: CDR1 MNHNS, CDR2 SASEGT. Incomplete CDR3 DNA: TGTGCCAGCAGTGGGACTAGCGGGGGGGCCGGTGAG. Its translation is CASSGTSGGAGE. The complete CDR3 reads CASSGTSGGAGEQFF.

A word on this clone: Coverage ceases 3 residues before the CDR3 finishes, and the germline J gene fills in the end. V gene TRBV6-2 or TRBV6-3 combines with J gene TRBJ1-1, with D perhaps TRBD1 (5 bases). V lost 7 bases and J lost 4, with 16 bases in between. Germline assignment: CDR1 MNHEY and CDR2 SVGEGT. This CDR3 contains 14 residues. The sequenced part of the CDR3 DNA is TGTGCCAGCACCTCCCGAGGGGTTCTCACTGAA. It is translated as CASTSRGVLTE. The CDR3 as a whole reads CASTSRGVLTEAFF.

On this clone: Read coverage stops 3 residues before the CDR3 terminus; the germline J gene supplies the remainder. The V gene is TRBV6-2 or TRBV6-3, the J gene TRBJ2-5; D call uncertain. The CDR3 length is 14 residues. Germline V CDR1 and CDR2: MNHEY, SVGEGT. V was shortened by 6 bases and J by 1 base, with 12 bases between the two germline ends. The sequenced part of the CDR3 DNA is TGTGCCAGCAGCCCGACAAAGGGCCAAGAGACC. Translated, it gives CASSPTKGQET. The complete CDR3 sequence is CASSPTKGQETQYF.

Comment on this clone: The sequenced fragment ends 3 residues before the CDR3 boundary, so the rest is inferred from the germline J gene. The genes are TRBV5-4 and TRBJ1-2; 8 bases line up with TRBD1. The CDR3 is 15 residues long. The germline V gene encodes CDR1 SGHNT and CDR2 YYREEE (reference sequence). Losses at the gene ends were 4 bases for V and 6 bases for J; bases not matched to a gene: 11. This CDR3 is CASSPPASQGDGYTF. CDR3 DNA (partial): TGTGCCAGCAGCCCACCGGCATCACAGGGGGATGGC.

In regard to this clone: The read terminates 3 residues before the CDR3 end, so the remaining end is supplied by the germline J gene. This chain connects TRBV9 to TRBJ2-1; 8 bases match TRBD2. The V segment lost 4 bases and the J segment 7 bases; nucleotides outside the gene matches: 16. The CDR3 totals 17 residues. CDR1 SGDLS and CDR2 YYNGEE come from the germline V gene. The CDR3 DNA, read in part, is TGTGCCAGCAGCCCCCAAGCGGGGGCCCTATGGAGGAATGAG. Its protein product is CASSPQAGALWRNE. The full CDR3 sequence reads CASSPQAGALWRNEQFF.

As for this clone: Sequencing ends 3 residues short of the CDR3 end; the germline J gene provides the rest. The chain uses TRBV18 and TRBJ1-1, with 7 bases matching TRBD1. This CDR3 comprises 13 residues. The V gene's germline CDR1 is KGHSH and CDR2 LQKENI. With 6 bases clipped from V and 2 bases from J, the junction kept 3 bases outside the gene matches. CDR3 amino acids: CASSWDRNTEAFF. The DNA read from the CDR3 is TGTGCCAGCTCTTGGGACAGAAACACTGAA. Full variable domain (outside the CDR3, taken from reference TRBV18 and TRBJ1-1): NAGVMQNPRHLVRRRGQEARLRCSPMKGHSHVYWYRQLPEEGLKFMVYLQKENIIDESGMPKERFSAEFPKEGPSILRIQQVVRGDSAAYFCASSWDRNTEAFFGQGTRLTVV.

Concerning this clone: The read is 3 residues too short to cover the CDR3 end, so that end is filled in from the germline J gene. The chain has TRBV5-1 and TRBJ2-5, with TRBD1 matching 8 bases. V dropped 2 bases and J dropped 5; count of bases not matched to a gene: 8. The CDR3 totals 15 residues. Germline V gene sequence: CDR1 SGHRS, CDR2 YFSETQ. CDR3 loop: CASSLMAGGMETQYF. The CDR3 bases that were read are TGCGCCAGCAGCTTAATGGCAGGGGGCATGGAGACC.

With respect to this clone: Coverage ceases 3 residues before the CDR3 finishes, and the germline J gene fills in the end. The chain recombines TRBV19 with TRBJ2-2, with 8 bases that match TRBD1. J gave up 4 bases and V 4 bases, and 8 bases lay outside the gene matches. Germline CDR1 reads LNHDA; CDR2 reads SQIVND (reference sequence). This CDR3 is 16 amino acids long. The sequenced part of the CDR3 DNA is TGTGCCAGTAGTAAAGGACAGGGTACTGGCACCGGGGAG. This codes for CASSKGQGTGTGE. The full CDR3 reads CASSKGQGTGTGELFF.

Of note for this clone: From the germline J gene comes the end of the CDR3, since the read stops 3 residues before it. The rearrangement uses TRBV30 and TRBJ1-5, with 9 bases matching TRBD1. V shed 1 base, J shed 4 bases, and the junction held 2 bases outside the gene matches. This CDR3 region has 14 residues. Germline CDR1 reads GTSNPN; CDR2 reads SVGIG (reference sequence). The sequenced CDR3 bases are TGTGCCTGGAGTGGGACAGGGGTTAATCAGCCC. Its protein is CAWSGTGVNQP. From start to end, the CDR3 is CAWSGTGVNQPQHF.

Points on this clone: The sequence runs out 3 residues before the end of the CDR3; the remainder is reconstructed from the germline J gene. J is TRBJ2-7 and V is TRBV28, with 8 nucleotides matching TRBD2. The CDR3 has 14 residues. Per germline, CDR1 MDHEN and CDR2 SYDVKM. Unmatched junction bases numbered 9, after V lost 5 bases and J lost 6 bases. The CDR3 region is CASSPPGLASEQYF. Partial CDR3 DNA: TGTGCCAGCAGTCCACCCGGACTAGCAAGCGAG.

The CDR3 sequence is CASSLNYPGADTQYF. CDR3 DNA (partial): TGTGCCAGCAGCTTAAACTACCCCGGGGCAGATACG. The chain carries TRBV11-1 and TRBJ2-3; D is possibly TRBD2 (5 bases). The read comes to an end 3 residues before the CDR3 does, leaving the germline J gene to fill in the end. Germline V gene data show CDR1 as SGHAT and CDR2 as FQDESV (reference sequence). This CDR3 contains 15 residues. Between the trimmed V and J ends, which lost 2 bases and 4 bases, there was a span of 13 bases. The full variable domain, completed using reference TRBV11-1 and TRBJ2-3, is EAEVAQSPRYKITEKSQAVAFWCDPISGHATLYWYRQILGQGPELLVQFQDESVVDDSQLPKDRFSAERLKGVDSTLKIQPAELGDSAMYLCASSLNYPGADTQYFGPGTRLTVL.

Comments on this clone: The read stops 3 residues short of the end of the CDR3; the missing end is completed from the germline J gene. The V call is TRBV6-2 or TRBV6-3, the J call TRBJ2-4, with 9 bases identical to TRBD2. The germline V gene encodes CDR1 MNHEY and CDR2 SVGEGT. V lost 0 bases and J lost 7; bases outside the gene matches: 10. This CDR3 is 17 amino acids long. The DNA read from the CDR3 is TGTGCCAGCAGTTACTCAGCGGGAGGCCCACAGGGGAACATT. Protein product: CASSYSAGGPQGNI. The whole CDR3 sequence is CASSYSAGGPQGNIQYF.

As concerns this clone: Read sequence stops 3 residues before the CDR3 end, and the germline J gene provides the missing end. The chain couples TRBV18 to TRBJ1-2, with 7 bases fitting TRBD1. Germline lookup yields CDR1 KGHSH and CDR2 LQKENI. The CDR3 is made up of 15 amino acids. CDR3 bases read: TGTGCCAGCTTTAAAGGCGGGACAGCAACGGAAGGC. It is translated as CASFKGGTATEG. The full CDR3 protein reads CASFKGGTATEGYTF. Filled out from reference TRBV18 and TRBJ1-2, the complete variable domain reads NAGVMQNPRHLVRRRGQEARLRCSPMKGHSHVYWYRQLPEEGLKFMVYLQKENIIDESGMPKERFSAEFPKEGPSILRIQQVVRGDSAAYFCASFKGGTATEGYTFGSGTRLTVV.

The CDR3 here is CASSPDSRDTQYF. The covered CDR3 bases are TGTGCCAGCAGTCCGGACAGCAGGGATACG. The chain combines TRBV3-1 (or the pseudogene TRBV3-2) with TRBJ2-3; tentatively, D is TRBD1 (6 bases). The CDR3 is cut off 3 residues early in the read; its end comes from the germline J gene. Trimming removed 6 bases at V and 6 bases at J, with 13 bases between. The CDR3 has 13 residues. Germline V CDR1 and CDR2: LGHDT, YNNKEL (reference sequence).

With regard to this clone: The same CDR3 is also encoded by other DNA sequences in this sample. The CDR3 spells CASSFAGTDTYTF. The DNA read from the CDR3 is TGTGCCAGCAGCTTCGCGGGAACAGATACC. The chain combines TRBV7-9 with TRBJ1-2; no clear D gene. The CDR3 goes on 3 residues after the read ends, and that part is filled in from the germline J gene. Germline loops: CDR1 SEHNR, CDR2 FQNEAQ (reference sequence). CDR3 length equals 13 residues.

About this clone: The read finishes 3 residues shy of the CDR3 end, and the germline J gene is used to complete it. V gene TRBV5-1 combines with J gene TRBJ2-7; TRBD1 is a possible D gene (5 bases). V lost 3 bases to trimming and J lost 5 bases, with 15 bases between them. In germline, CDR1 is SGHRS, CDR2 YFSETQ. The CDR3 extends over 14 amino acids. CDR3 region: CASSSWTTPDEQYF. Partial CDR3 DNA: TGCGCCAGCAGCTCGTGGACAACTCCGGACGAG.

A word on this clone: Read coverage stops 3 residues before the CDR3 terminus; the germline J gene supplies the remainder. The rearrangement uses TRBV19 and TRBJ2-3, with D unresolved. The CDR3 spans 13 residues. The germline CDR1 and CDR2 sequences are LNHDA and SQIVND (reference sequence). CDR3: CASSMHSQETQYF. The covered CDR3 bases are TGTGCCAGTAGTATGCACAGCCAAGAGACG.

In the case of this clone: Sequencing ends 3 residues short of the CDR3 end; the germline J gene provides the rest. The chain is built from TRBV7-2 and TRBJ1-2; D unclear. Looked up from germline, CDR1 is SGHTA and CDR2 is FQGNSA. The CDR3 is 15 residues long. Trimming cost V 5 bases and J 3 bases, with 16 bases left between them. CDR3 protein: CASSPRSEIHYGYTF. The covered CDR3 bases are TGTGCCAGCAGCCCTAGGTCGGAGATCCACTATGGC.

A note on this clone: The read comes to an end 3 residues before the CDR3 does, leaving the germline J gene to fill in the end. The chain recombines TRBV6-2 or TRBV6-3 with TRBJ2-7, with TRBD1 identical over 7 bases. CDR3 length: 13 amino acids. With V trimmed by 6 bases and J by 0 bases, 2 bases remained unmatched. Germline-derived CDR1 and CDR2 are MNHEY and SVGEGT. The CDR3 loop reads CASRQGNSYEQYF. The covered CDR3 bases are TGTGCCAGCAGACAGGGGAACTCCTACGAG.

Partial CDR3 DNA: TGTGCCAGCAGTGAAGTCAGATATGGTGGTTCACCC. Its protein product is CASSEVRYGGSP. The whole CDR3 sequence reads CASSEVRYGGSPLHF. This rearrangement joins TRBV6-1 to TRBJ1-6; D uncertain. The CDR3 end lies 3 residues beyond the end of the read and is filled in from the germline J gene. The CDR3 runs 15 residues. Germline CDR1 MNHNS, CDR2 SASEGT. V lost 1 base, J lost 9 bases, and 13 bases lay in between.

Remarks on this clone: The observed sequence ends 3 residues before the CDR3 terminus, with the missing tail filled in from the germline J gene. The J gene is TRBJ2-7, the V gene TRBV10-3; the match to TRBD2 covers 11 bases. V shed 5 bases, J shed 0 bases, and the junction held 12 bases outside the gene matches. This CDR3 region has 18 residues. Germline V gene sequence: CDR1 ENHRY, CDR2 SYGVKD. Incomplete CDR3 DNA: TGTGCCATCAGTCCCGGGACTAGCGGTTTTACGAGCTCCTACGAG. Encoded protein: CAISPGTSGFTSSYE. The whole CDR3 protein reads CAISPGTSGFTSSYEQYF.

About this clone itself: The read ends 3 residues before the CDR3 terminus; that terminus is restored from the germline J gene. The chain uses TRBV6-2 or TRBV6-3 and TRBJ2-5, with 9 bases identical to TRBD1. CDR1 MNHEY and CDR2 SVGEGT come from the germline V gene. The CDR3 consists of 14 residues. V lost 6 bases, J lost 4 bases, and 6 bases stayed unmatched. The CDR3 bases that were read are TGTGCCAGCAGAAGCGGACAGGGGAGAGAGACC. Protein sequence: CASRSGQGRET. The complete CDR3 reads CASRSGQGRETQYF.

As for this clone: The sequenced fragment ends 3 residues before the CDR3 boundary, so the rest is inferred from the germline J gene. This chain links TRBV20-1 with TRBJ1-1, with 8 bases that match TRBD1. CDR3 size: 14 residues. CDR1 DFQATT and CDR2 SNEGSKA come from the germline V gene (reference sequence). The CDR3 here is CSARDEQGAMLAFF. The DNA read from the CDR3 is TGCAGTGCTAGAGATGAGCAGGGGGCAATGTTG.

Worth noting for this clone: The CDR3 is cut off 3 residues early in the read; its end comes from the germline J gene. The genes are TRBV6-4 and TRBJ1-6; D might be TRBD1 (6 bases). Per the germline V gene, CDR1 is MRHNA and CDR2 is SNTAGT. The CDR3 length is 15 residues. Trimming cost V 5 bases and J 10 bases, with 18 bases left between them. The DNA read from the CDR3 is TGTGCCAGCAGTCTGACCCAGGGGTCCGCGTCACCC. As protein: CASSLTQGSASP. The whole CDR3 protein reads CASSLTQGSASPLHF.

On this clone itself: Sequencing ends 3 residues short of the CDR3 end; the germline J gene provides the rest. The V gene is TRBV2, the J gene TRBJ2-2; 7 nucleotides match TRBD1. Germline V gene data show CDR1 as SNHLY and CDR2 as FYNNEI. V was clipped by 6 bases and J by 2 bases; unmatched bases: 6. This CDR3 has 15 residues. CDR3 in amino acids: CASSLGQPNTGELFF. The DNA read from the CDR3 is TGTGCCAGCAGCCTGGGACAGCCTAACACCGGGGAG.

Notes on this clone: Read data end 3 residues before the CDR3 end; the end is taken from the germline J gene. V and J are TRBV7-7 and TRBJ1-2, with TRBD1 as a possible D gene (6 bases). Germline assignment: CDR1 SSHAT and CDR2 FNYEAQ (reference sequence). The CDR3 extends over 14 amino acids. CDR3 sequence: CASSFQGPYNDYTF. CDR3 DNA (partial): TGTGCCAGCAGCTTCCAGGGGCCGTACAATGAC.

Concerning this clone itself: The missing CDR3 end, 3 residues past where the read stops, is filled in from the germline J gene. The chain combines TRBV20-1 with TRBJ2-7; tentatively, D is TRBD1 or TRBD2 (5 bases each). The CDR3 totals 12 residues. With 8 bases removed from V and 4 bases from J, the gap between germline ends came to 15 bases. Germline CDR1 is DFQATT and CDR2 is SNEGSKA (reference sequence). CDR3: CSTGVRAYEQYF. The DNA read from the CDR3 is TGCAGTACAGGTGTGAGGGCTTACGAG.

Remarks on this clone: Read data end 3 residues before the CDR3 end; the end is taken from the germline J gene. This chain links TRBV29-1 with TRBJ2-5; 8 bases map to TRBD1. Trimming took 3 bases from V and 2 from J; bases not matched to a gene: 5. Germline-derived CDR1 and CDR2 are SQVTM and ANQGSEA. The CDR3 totals 14 residues. The CDR3 DNA, read in part, is TGCAGCGTTGACCTTAGGACAGGGCAAGAGACC. As protein: CSVDLRTGQET. The full CDR3 protein is CSVDLRTGQETQYF.